This passage covers 3 T cell receptor beta chains from one sample sequenced in a study of T-cell memory formation after mild COVID-19. TCRdb re-called the 5' RACE reads with MiXCR, one entry per CDR3 protein. The table records 50,000 to 70,000 distinct CDR3 sequences, less than 15% of them present only once. Sequences were obtained from PBMCs or a T cell subset sorted from them (not recorded which). The receptor set was obtained from a man aged 18 to 29 who had mild COVID-19 (a few samples of this study predate the infection). Cell type and time point are not known.

This clonotype came up many times. This chain's CDR3 is CASARGSSETQYF. DNA for the CDR3: TGCGCCAGCGCCCGGGGGAGCTCCGAGACCCAGTACTTC. The gene calls are TRBV5-1 and TRBJ2-5; perhaps TRBD2 as D (6 bases). V lost 7 bases and J lost 5, with 15 bases in between. Germline V gene sequence: CDR1 SGHRS, CDR2 YFSETQ. This CDR3 is 13 amino acids long.

V usage is TRBV7-9 and J usage is TRBJ1-3; D gene ambiguous. Per germline, CDR1 SEHNR and CDR2 FQNEAQ (reference sequence). Trimming left V 5 bases short and J 9 bases short, with 17 bases between. The CDR3 consists of 14 residues. CDR3 coding DNA: TGTGCCAGCAGCGCTGTGTCCAACCGCCCCACCATATATTTT. Its translation: CASSAVSNRPTIYF.

The chain recombines TRBV7-2 with TRBJ2-3; D gene unclear. The V and J ends lost 3 bases and 4 bases respectively, with 8 bases between them. This CDR3 spans 13 amino acids. Looked up from germline, CDR1 is SGHTA and CDR2 is FQGNSA. CDR3 DNA: TGTGCCAGCAGCTTGGAGTTCCCAGATACGCAGTATTTT. This translates into CASSLEFPDTQYF.